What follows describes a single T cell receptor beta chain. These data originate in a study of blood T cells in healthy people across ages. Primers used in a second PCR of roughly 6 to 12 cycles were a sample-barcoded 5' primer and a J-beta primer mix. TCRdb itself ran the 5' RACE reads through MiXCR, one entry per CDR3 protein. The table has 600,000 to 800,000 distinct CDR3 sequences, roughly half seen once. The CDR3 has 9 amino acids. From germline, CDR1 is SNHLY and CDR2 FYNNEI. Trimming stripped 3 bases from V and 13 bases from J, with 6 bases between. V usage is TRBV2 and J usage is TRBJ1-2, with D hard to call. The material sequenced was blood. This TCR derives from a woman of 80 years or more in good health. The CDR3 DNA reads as TGTGCCAGCAGTGAGAGGATCACCTTC. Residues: CASSERITF.